A selection of T cell receptor beta chains follows, all from one sample in a study of cytomegalovirus exposure and HLA in healthy donors. TCRdb's copy holds only in-frame clones and misses some; the assay was immunoSEQ multiplex PCR. This table has 150,000 to 200,000 clones, roughly 80% appearing once. Material: PBMCs. These receptors all come from a woman younger than 30 in good health and CMV-seronegative. CDR3s include the opening cysteine and the closing phenylalanine or tryptophan. Each record gives: clone size, V gene, D gene, CDR3 length, J gene, CDR3 DNA, CDR3 protein. D genes are given only for firm matches. Not all rows give a size; the values are once, few, many and, for expanded clones, a class.

few	TRBV7-6	TRBD1	15	TRBJ2-7	TGTGCCAGCAGCTTCGGGACAGACTTCTCCTACGAGCAGTACTTC	CASSFGTDFSYEQYF
.	TRBV5-4	.	16	TRBJ2-2	TGTGCCAGCAGCTTGGGCGAGACAGGGAGGACCGGGGAGCTGTTTTTT	CASSLGETGRTGELFF
.	TRBV4-3	TRBD2	16	TRBJ2-1	TGCGCCAGCAGCCAAGGGCCGACTAGCGGGATAGATGAGCAGTTCTTC	CASSQGPTSGIDEQFF
.	TRBV6-1	.	14	TRBJ1-1	TGTGCCAGCAGCTCGGACAGAGAGGCACTTGAAGCTTTCTTT	CASSSDREALEAFF
.	TRBV11-3	.	13	TRBJ2-1	TGTGCCAGCAGCTTACGACTCTCCAATGAGCAGTTCTTC	CASSLRLSNEQFF
.	TRBV5-6	.	16	TRBJ2-7	TGTGCCAGCAGCTTAAGCCGGGACTTCGACGCGCACGAGCAGTACTTC	CASSLSRDFDAHEQYF
.	TRBV29-1	TRBD2	13	TRBJ2-7	TGCAGCGTCAGGACTAGCGGGTGGTACGAGCAGTACTTC	CSVRTSGWYEQYF
.	TRBV27	TRBD2	15	TRBJ2-1	TGTGCCAGCAGTCGACCGGGACTAGCCTACAATGAGCAGTTCTTC	CASSRPGLAYNEQFF
few	TRBV29-1	.	13	TRBJ2-3	TGCAGCCAGGTGGGGGGAAACACAGATACGCAGTATTTT	CSQVGGNTDTQYF
.	TRBV6-5	.	12	TRBJ1-2	TGTGCCACGCAGGACAGTTACTATGGCTACACCTTC	CATQDSYYGYTF
.	TRBV28	TRBD1	14	TRBJ1-2	TGTGCCAGCAGCCAGGGGGCAGTGGCCTATGGCTACACCTTC	CASSQGAVAYGYTF
.	TRBV7-2	.	12	TRBJ1-1	TGTGCCAGCAGCTTCATGAACACTGAAGCTTTCTTT	CASSFMNTEAFF